This TCR beta chain appears in the sequencing data of a study of blood T cell repertoires in COVID-19. The CDR3 is 17 amino acids. V lost 1 base and J lost 5; bases outside the gene matches: 3. Germline V gene lookup returns CDR1 MNHNS and CDR2 SASEGT. In the source study's methods: By means of reference gene primer amplification, nucleated cell counts were estimated. Using immunoSEQ multiplex PCR, the repertoire was profiled, and TCRdb retains in-frame clones only, with some absent. From that table come the V and J calls and clone size; the DNA was used to work out D and trimming. The data hold about 74,000 clones, with about 80% observed a single time.

The chain carries TRBV6-1 and TRBJ2-2, with 14 bases lining up with TRBD2. Sequencing used peripheral blood. The sequence was obtained from a man aged 80 or over with acute or convalescent COVID-19. CDR3 bases: TGTGCCAGCAGTGAAGTGCGGACTAGCGGGAGGACCGGGGAGCTGTTTTTT. Protein sequence: CASSEVRTSGRTGELFF.